The clone carrying this T cell receptor beta chain was recorded once. This sample is drawn from a study of blood T cell repertoires in COVID-19. Background on the study: Samples representing acute and convalescent COVID-19 were sourced from the United States, Italy and Spain.

Enrollees, about 18 to 89 years old, lived in about two dozen US areas. Exposed participants encountered a COVID-19 case during the 2 weeks preceding study entry. Original processing notes: Cell counts per sample came from amplifying reference gene primers. Produced via immunoSEQ multiplex PCR; TCRdb's table is partial and in-frame only. V and J calls and clone size are those listed in that table; D and trimming were worked out from the DNA. Among around 160,000 clones listed, roughly 89% were seen once. Per the germline V gene, CDR1 is LGHNA and CDR2 is YSLEER. The CDR3 extends over 17 amino acids. Deletions cut 0 bases from V and 0 bases from J, with 12 bases between.

Input material: PBMCs or T cells enriched from blood (not recorded which). The receptor comes from a woman in her 50s who had been exposed to COVID-19. The chain is built from TRBV4-3 and TRBJ2-1, with D tentatively TRBD2 (6 bases). The CDR3 DNA reads as TGCGCCAGCAGCCAAGATTTTTCTAGCGCCTCCTACAATGAGCAGTTCTTC. Protein: CASSQDFSSASYNEQFF.